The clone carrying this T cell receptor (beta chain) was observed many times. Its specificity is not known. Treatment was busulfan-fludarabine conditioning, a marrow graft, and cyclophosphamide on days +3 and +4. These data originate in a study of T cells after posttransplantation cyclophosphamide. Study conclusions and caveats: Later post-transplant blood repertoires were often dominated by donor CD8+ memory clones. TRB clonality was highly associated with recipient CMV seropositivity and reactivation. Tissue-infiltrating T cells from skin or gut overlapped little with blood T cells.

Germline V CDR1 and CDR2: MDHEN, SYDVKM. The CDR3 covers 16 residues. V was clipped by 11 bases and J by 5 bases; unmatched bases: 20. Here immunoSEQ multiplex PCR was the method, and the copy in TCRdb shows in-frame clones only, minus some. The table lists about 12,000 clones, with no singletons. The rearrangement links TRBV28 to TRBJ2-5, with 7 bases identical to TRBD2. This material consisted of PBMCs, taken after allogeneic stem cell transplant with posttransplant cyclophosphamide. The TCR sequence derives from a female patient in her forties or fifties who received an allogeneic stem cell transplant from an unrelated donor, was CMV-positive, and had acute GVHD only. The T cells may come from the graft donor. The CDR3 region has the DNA TGTGCCTCCGGGACTAATTATCGTGTCGGGTGGGAGACCCAGTACTTC. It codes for CASGTNYRVGWETQYF.